This TCR beta chain was profiled in a study of Ad26.COV2.S vaccination and SARS-CoV-2 variants. The treatment here: 15 to 20 received Ad26.COV2.S at low or high dose, single or two shots; roughly five received placebo; per-sample allocation not given. Collection of samples fell on day 63 after the first vaccine or placebo injection. A single count supports this clone. Sequencing used immunoSEQ multiplex PCR; TCRdb keeps in-frame clones, though not all of them. The sample yields 350,000 to 550,000 clones, 85% to 90% seen once. Trimming cost V 2 bases and J 0 bases, with 8 bases left between them. The CDR3 loop spans 15 amino acids. In germline, CDR1 is SNHLY, CDR2 FYNNEI.

Here the sequenced sample was peripheral blood, taken in a trial of Ad26.COV2.S vaccine versus placebo. This receptor was taken from a person between 18 and 60 years old who received the Ad26.COV2.S COVID-19 vaccine or a placebo. This chain links TRBV2 with TRBJ2-1; no reliable D call. For the CDR3, the DNA is TGTGCCAGCAGTGAACTATCAAGCTCCTACAATGAGCAGTTCTTC. Translating it yields CASSELSSSYNEQFF.